The next 7 T cell receptor beta chains were all read from a single sample in a study of identical twins. TCRdb analysed the 5' RACE reads with MiXCR anew, one entry per CDR3 protein. Of 450,000 to 650,000 distinct CDR3 sequences listed, 9.5% to 10% were seen once; the top ten hold under 3%. The data also belong to a second study, concerning yellow fever vaccine responses in identical twins.

Material: PBMCs. The receptors come from a young woman in good health.

The chain links TRBV29-1 to TRBJ2-3, with 7 bases that match TRBD1. The trim removed 7 bases at V and 6 bases at J, leaving 16 bases unmatched. CDR1 and CDR2 (germline): SQVTM, ANQGSEA. The CDR3 has 15 amino acids. The CDR3 nucleotides are TGCAGCGCTGCTACCGGGACAGTCACTTCTGATACGCAGTATTTT. It specifies CSAATGTVTSDTQYF.

This rearrangement joins TRBV11-2 to TRBJ2-1; tentative D call: TRBD1 (6 bases). The germline V gene encodes CDR1 SGHAT and CDR2 FQNNGV. V lost 4 bases and J 7 bases, leaving 23 bases between the germline ends. This CDR3 has 17 amino acids. The CDR3 sequence is CASSSKPDRRGRNEQFF. CDR3 nucleotide sequence: TGTGCCAGCAGCTCCAAACCGGACAGAAGAGGAAGGAATGAGCAGTTCTTC.

This clonotype was found many times. This sequence joins TRBV7-9 and TRBJ1-2, with TRBD1 identical over 7 bases. CDR3 length: 13 amino acids. V shed 5 bases and J 5 bases; nucleotides not matched to a gene: 5. CDR1 and CDR2 from the germline V gene are SEHNR and FQNEAQ (reference sequence). CDR3 coding DNA: TGTGCCAGCAGCCCGGGACAGCTTTATGGCTACACCTTC. Protein product: CASSPGQLYGYTF.

This chain uses TRBV12-3 or TRBV12-4 with TRBJ1-2, with a tentative D call TRBD1 (6 bases). The CDR3 runs 15 residues. The V gene lost 1 base and the J gene lost 8 bases, with 17 bases spanning the gap. This chain's CDR3 is CASSLDAGGAKGYTF. In nucleotides, the CDR3 is TGTGCCAGCAGTTTAGACGCGGGGGGGGCGAAGGGCTACACCTTC.

The chain combines TRBV4-3 with TRBJ2-1; 10 bases map to TRBD1. The V gene end was trimmed by 1 base and the J gene end by 4 bases; junction bases not matched to a gene: 10. The CDR3 length is 18 residues. The germline V gene encodes CDR1 LGHNA and CDR2 YSLEER. CDR3 DNA sequence: TGCGCCAGCAGCCAAGTCATGGGGACAGGGGTCCGTTACAATGAGCAGTTCTTC. Its translation is CASSQVMGTGVRYNEQFF.

This clonotype has more than one count but fewer than ten. The chain recombines TRBV20-1 with TRBJ2-7; no clear D gene. This CDR3 spans 13 amino acids. Trimming took off 6 bases at V and 2 bases at J, with 14 bases between the two ends. Germline V gives CDR1 DFQATT, CDR2 SNEGSKA (reference sequence). As DNA, the CDR3 is TGCAGTGCCCAAGGCCGGGCTACCTACGAGCAGTACTTC. Encoded protein: CSAQGRATYEQYF.

In its sample, this clonotype was seen many times. The rearrangement uses TRBV5-1 and TRBJ2-2, with D perhaps given as TRBD1 or TRBD2 (6 bases each). The V gene lost 1 base and the J gene lost 4 bases, with 11 bases spanning the gap. Germline values: CDR1 SGHRS, CDR2 YFSETQ. The CDR3 runs to 15 residues. The CDR3 region is CASSLSGAGTGELFF. The CDR3 coding sequence is TGCGCCAGCAGCTTGTCGGGGGCAGGCACCGGGGAGCTGTTTTTT.